This T cell receptor beta chain comes out of a study of blood T cell repertoires in COVID-19. The method was immunoSEQ multiplex PCR; TCRdb's version includes in-frame clones alone and lacks a portion of them. Altogether around 270,000 clones are present, around 90% being singletons, with the ten largest covering 2.5% to 3%. The germline V gene has CDR1 LNHDA and CDR2 SQIVND (reference sequence). V lost 4 bases to trimming and J lost 3 bases, with 12 bases between them. The CDR3 is made up of 14 amino acids. The chain links TRBV19 to TRBJ1-1; TRBD1 might be the D (5 bases). Material: peripheral blood. The TCR was taken from a person aged 18 to 35 with COVID-19, enrolled during active disease. The CDR3 bases are TGTGCCAGTAGTACCGGGGGAGGAGACACTGAAGCTTTCTTT. It yields the protein CASSTGGGDTEAFF.